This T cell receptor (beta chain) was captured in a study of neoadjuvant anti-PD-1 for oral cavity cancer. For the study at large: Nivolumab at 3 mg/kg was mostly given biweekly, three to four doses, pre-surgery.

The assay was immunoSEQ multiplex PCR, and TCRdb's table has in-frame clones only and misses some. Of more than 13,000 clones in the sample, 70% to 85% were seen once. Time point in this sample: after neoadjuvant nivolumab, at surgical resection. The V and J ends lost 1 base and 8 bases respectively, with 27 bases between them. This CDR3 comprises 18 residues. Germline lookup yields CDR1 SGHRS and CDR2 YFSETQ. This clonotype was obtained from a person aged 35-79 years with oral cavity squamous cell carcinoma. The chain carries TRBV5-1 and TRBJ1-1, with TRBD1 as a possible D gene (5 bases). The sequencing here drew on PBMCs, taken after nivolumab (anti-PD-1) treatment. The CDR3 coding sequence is TGCGCCAGCAGCTTGTCAACGATGGCAGGGCTACAAGGGGAAGAAGCTTTCTTT. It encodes CASSLSTMAGLQGEEAFF.